One sample yielded the 31 T cell receptor beta chains listed below, sequenced in a study of graft-versus-host responses after intestinal transplantation (dated by TCRdb to about 2021). The library was obtained by the immunoSEQ multiplex PCR assay. Sourced from immuneACCESS, this table was stored by TCRdb with only in-frame sequences that have V and J called. A share of the clones is absent; for the studies checked, an unresolved V gene accounts for under half, and the remainder has no known explanation. This sample comprises about 110,000 clones, about 91% of them detected only once. The ten largest clones capture about 0.75% of the sample. Their antigen targets remain unknown. The time point label, read with the paper, signifies: cells obtained before transplantation from donor or recipient. Material: unstimulated CD4+ T cells sorted from spleen or lymph node cells, obtained before transplant. The receptors derive from a human donor who was the organ donor for an intestinal transplant.

V usage is TRBV11-2 and J usage is TRBJ1-2; D not resolved. The CDR3 length is 14 residues. Germline CDR1 SGHAT, CDR2 FQNNGV. Trimming took 4 bases from V and 4 from J, leaving 13 bases between them. The CDR3 spells CASSSSRAGYGYTF. For the CDR3, the DNA is TGTGCCAGCAGCTCATCCCGGGCAGGCTATGGCTACACCTTC.

The J gene is TRBJ2-7, the V gene TRBV19; the D call may be TRBD1 or TRBD2 (5 bases each). Germline CDR1 and CDR2: LNHDA and SQIVND (reference sequence). V was cut by 3 bases and J by 3 bases, with 15 bases left in between. This CDR3 contains 15 residues. The CDR3 nucleotides are TGTGCCAGTAGTATCGGTCGGGGACCTTACTACGAGCAGTACTTC. Protein sequence: CASSIGRGPYYEQYF.

This clone showed up just a few times. V and J are TRBV5-1 and TRBJ1-2; D gene ambiguous. This CDR3 contains 13 residues. V lost 0 bases, J lost 3 bases, and 6 bases lay in between. Germline loops: CDR1 SGHRS, CDR2 YFSETQ. The CDR3 protein is CASSLGQHYGYTF. The CDR3, as DNA: TGCGCCAGCAGCTTGGGACAACACTATGGCTACACCTTC.

The CDR3 reads CASSSQRPSTDTQYF. CDR3 DNA: TGCGCCAGCAGCTCGCAGCGCCCTAGCACAGATACGCAGTATTTT. The rearrangement links TRBV5-1 to TRBJ2-3; D is undetermined. CDR3 length: 15 residues. The germline V gene has CDR1 SGHRS and CDR2 YFSETQ. Trimming stripped 3 bases from V and 0 bases from J, with 11 bases between.

This clone was seen only a few times. This chain uses TRBV23-1 with TRBJ2-3; D gene unclear. TRBV23-1 is an ORF for which the function is uncertain. The CDR3 has 12 residues. V was trimmed by 4 bases and J by 4 bases, leaving 6 bases between them. In DNA form, the CDR3 reads TGCGCCAGCAGTCCCCCCCCAGATACGCAGTATTTT. It translates to CASSPPPDTQYF.

This chain connects TRBV6-4 to TRBJ1-2, with D unclear. CDR3 length: 15 amino acids. V gave up 5 bases and J gave up 7 bases, with 20 bases separating them. The germline CDR1 and CDR2 sequences are MRHNA and SNTAGT. CDR3 in amino acids: CASSLVDGILVGYTF. The CDR3 DNA is TGTGCCAGCAGTTTGGTCGACGGAATCTTAGTTGGCTACACCTTC.

This clone occurred once. Within the sample, other DNA sequences also encode this same CDR3. The genes are TRBV19 and TRBJ2-3; D unresolved. The CDR3 sequence is 17 residues long. Germline values: CDR1 LNHDA, CDR2 SQIVND (reference sequence). V lost 5 bases and J 4 bases, leaving 22 bases between the germline ends. The CDR3 DNA is TGTGCCAGTAGTCTCGAGCCCCCCCACAGCTTCCCAGATACGCAGTATTTT. Translated: CASSLEPPHSFPDTQYF.

The rearrangement uses TRBV9 and TRBJ1-3; 8 positions agree with TRBD1. V was pared by 5 bases and J by 12 bases, with 7 bases of the junction left unmatched. The germline V gene encodes CDR1 SGDLS and CDR2 YYNGEE. The CDR3 runs to 12 residues. Written as DNA, the CDR3 is TGTGCCAGCAGTGGGGGACAGGAACTCATATATTTT. The encoded protein is CASSGGQELIYF.

The rearrangement joins TRBV5-1 to TRBJ1-2; 7 bases match TRBD1. Unmatched junction bases numbered 9, after V lost 4 bases and J lost 6 bases. The CDR3 contains 14 residues. Per the germline V gene, CDR1 is SGHRS and CDR2 is YFSETQ. CDR3 coding DNA: TGCGCCAGCAGCCCAGGGGGATTCGGGGATGGCTACACCTTC. This codes for CASSPGGFGDGYTF.

The chain combines TRBV5-6 with TRBJ2-2; D unresolved. The germline V and J ends were trimmed by 5 bases and 2 bases, with 13 bases remaining between them. The CDR3 is 15 amino acids. CDR1 SGHDT and CDR2 YYEEEE come from the germline V gene. CDR3 sequence: CASSRWGINTGELFF. The CDR3 DNA reads TGTGCCAGCAGTCGCTGGGGAATTAACACCGGGGAGCTGTTTTTT.

The V call is TRBV6-5, the J call TRBJ2-7; no firm D call. The ends were cut back, 0 bases at V and 1 base at J, with 7 bases in the middle. The CDR3 is 14 amino acids. Looked up from germline, CDR1 is MNHEY and CDR2 is SVGAGI. CDR3 residues: CASSYSGGSYEQYF. In DNA form, the CDR3 reads TGTGCCAGCAGTTACTCCGGCGGTTCCTACGAGCAGTACTTC.

The chain has TRBV11-2 and TRBJ2-5; D not certain. Trimming stripped 2 bases from V and 1 base from J, with 11 bases between. CDR1 and CDR2 (germline): SGHAT, FQNNGV. CDR3 length equals 15 residues. The CDR3: CASSLYRLGQETQYF. The CDR3 region has the DNA TGTGCCAGCAGCTTATACAGACTGGGCCAAGAGACCCAGTACTTC.

The chain recombines TRBV11-3 with TRBJ1-1, with TRBD1 matching 7 bases. CDR3 length equals 15 residues. Per the germline V gene, CDR1 is SGHNT and CDR2 is YENEEA. With V trimmed by 3 bases and J by 2 bases, 6 bases remained unmatched. CDR3 in amino acids: CASSFQTGRNTEAFF. The CDR3 region has the DNA TGTGCCAGCAGCTTTCAGACAGGGCGAAACACTGAAGCTTTCTTT.

The chain recombines TRBV15 with TRBJ2-5; D remains unclear. V was shortened by 0 bases and J by 2 bases, with 10 bases between the two germline ends. The germline CDR1 and CDR2 sequences are LNHNV and YYDKDF (reference sequence). This CDR3 spans 15 amino acids. Here the CDR3 DNA reads TGTGCCACCAGCAGAGATATGGTTAGTCAAGAGACCCAGTACTTC. It encodes CATSRDMVSQETQYF.

V gene TRBV11-3 combines with J gene TRBJ2-1; D remains ambiguous. CDR3 length: 11 residues. Looked up from germline, CDR1 is SGHNT and CDR2 is YENEEA. Trimming removed 1 base at V and 8 bases at J, with 3 bases between. The CDR3 coding sequence is TGTGCCAGCAGCTTAGTATATGAGCAGTTCTTC. This translates into CASSLVYEQFF.

The V gene is TRBV5-6, the J gene TRBJ2-1; D remains unclear. V was cut by 5 bases and J by 0 bases, with 15 bases left in between. CDR1 and CDR2 (germline): SGHDT, YYEEEE. CDR3 length: 16 amino acids. The CDR3 sequence is CASSQPFHSSYNEQFF. The CDR3 DNA reads as TGTGCCAGCAGTCAGCCATTCCATAGCTCCTACAATGAGCAGTTCTTC.

The genes are TRBV7-9 and TRBJ1-3, with 7 nucleotides matching TRBD1. The CDR3 is 16 amino acids. Per the germline V gene, CDR1 is SEHNR and CDR2 is FQNEAQ (reference sequence). V lost 4 bases and J lost 4; bases outside the gene matches: 10. CDR3 in DNA: TGTGCCAGCAGCTCTGCGCGGAGGGGGCCCGGAAACACCATATATTTT. It is translated as CASSSARRGPGNTIYF.

This clone was detected a few times. The rearrangement joins TRBV12-5 to TRBJ1-1; 7 nucleotides line up with TRBD1. The CDR3 consists of 14 residues. With V trimmed by 6 bases and J by 1 base, 5 bases remained unmatched. Germline CDR1 and CDR2: LGHNT and FRNRAP. CDR3 amino acids: CASGPRQGNTEAFF. The CDR3 DNA reads as TGTGCTAGTGGCCCGAGACAGGGGAACACTGAAGCTTTCTTT.

This clone was counted a single time. V and J are TRBV7-2 and TRBJ1-3; TRBD1 matches 8 bases. From germline, CDR1 is SGHTA and CDR2 FQGNSA. The CDR3 spans 17 residues. V lost 5 bases, J lost 0 bases, and 9 bases stayed unmatched. The chain's CDR3 is CASSDADRVFSGNTIYF. DNA for the CDR3: TGTGCCAGCAGCGACGCGGACAGGGTTTTCTCTGGAAACACCATATATTTT.

Notes on this clone: This sample also contains other DNA sequences that code for the same CDR3. The V call is TRBV4-1, the J call TRBJ2-7; 11 positions match TRBD2. This CDR3 region has 15 residues. Germline assignment: CDR1 MGHRA and CDR2 YSYEKL. Losses at the gene ends were 3 bases for V and 3 bases for J; bases not matched to a gene: 4. The chain's CDR3 is CASSQDLAGGYEQYF. CDR3 sequence (DNA): TGCGCCAGCAGCCAGGATCTAGCGGGAGGCTACGAGCAGTACTTC.

V and J are TRBV18 and TRBJ1-1; D might be TRBD1 (6 bases). This CDR3 region has 14 residues. V was cut by 5 bases and J by 5 bases, with 15 bases left in between. Germline CDR1 reads KGHSH; CDR2 reads LQKENI. The CDR3 region has the DNA TGTGCCAGCTCATCACAGGGAAGTCGAACTGAAGCTTTCTTT. This translates into CASSSQGSRTEAFF. Full variable domain (remainder filled in from reference TRBV18 and TRBJ1-1): NAGVMQNPRHLVRRRGQEARLRCSPMKGHSHVYWYRQLPEEGLKFMVYLQKENIIDESGMPKERFSAEFPKEGPSILRIQQVVRGDSAAYFCASSSQGSRTEAFFGQGTRLTVV.

This clone was found a few times. CDR3: CASSPRDGTYEQYF. CDR3 DNA sequence: TGTGCCAGCTCACCACGGGACGGAACCTACGAGCAGTACTTC. V and J are TRBV18 and TRBJ2-7, with D perhaps being TRBD1 or TRBD2 (5 bases each). The germline V gene encodes CDR1 KGHSH and CDR2 LQKENI. This CDR3 is built from 14 residues. The V and J ends lost 1 base and 2 bases respectively, with 9 bases between them.

This clone was observed a handful of times. V usage is TRBV5-4 and J usage is TRBJ2-2; 11 bases are shared with TRBD2. Germline loops: CDR1 SGHNT, CDR2 YYREEE (reference sequence). CDR3 length: 15 residues. Losses at the gene ends were 3 bases for V and 5 bases for J; bases not matched to a gene: 3. CDR3 region: CASSSGLAETGELFF. The CDR3 nucleotides are TGTGCCAGCAGCTCGGGACTAGCGGAAACCGGGGAGCTGTTTTTT.

The chain uses TRBV5-4 and TRBJ2-5; 8 bases are a match to TRBD2. Germline assignment: CDR1 SGHNT and CDR2 YYREEE (reference sequence). V shed 0 bases and J 5 bases; nucleotides not matched to a gene: 9. This CDR3 spans 16 amino acids. The CDR3 DNA follows: TGTGCCAGCAGCTTGGAGGCTCGGGGGGGCCTGGAGACCCAGTACTTC. Protein sequence: CASSLEARGGLETQYF.

This chain links TRBV10-2 with TRBJ1-2, with D maybe TRBD1 (5 bases). V was cut by 2 bases and J by 3 bases, with 13 bases left in between. The germline V gene has CDR1 WSHSY and CDR2 SAAADI. This CDR3 region has 15 residues. The CDR3 region has the DNA TGCGCCAGCAGTGAGGTCCGGGGAGGGGACTATGGCTACACCTTC. As protein: CASSEVRGGDYGYTF.

The rearrangement uses TRBV7-6 and TRBJ1-1, with a tentative D call TRBD1 (5 bases). This CDR3 is 13 amino acids long. V lost 3 bases and J lost 2, with 7 bases in between. Germline CDR1 reads SGHVS; CDR2 reads FNYEAQ. DNA of the CDR3: TGTGCCAGCAGCTTCAGGGTTAACACTGAAGCTTTCTTT. Residues: CASSFRVNTEAFF.

This clone has just one count. The chain is built from TRBV6-1 and TRBJ2-1; possibly TRBD1 for D (6 bases). Per the germline V gene, CDR1 is MNHNS and CDR2 is SASEGT. Trimming stripped 0 bases from V and 3 bases from J, with 9 bases between. This CDR3 is 15 amino acids long. CDR3 loop: CASSEATGSYNEQFF. CDR3 DNA sequence: TGTGCCAGCAGTGAAGCTACAGGGAGCTACAATGAGCAGTTCTTC.

This chain uses TRBV29-1 with TRBJ1-4; 7 bases match TRBD1. Germline values: CDR1 SQVTM, CDR2 ANQGSEA. The CDR3 totals 15 residues. With 3 bases clipped from V and 0 bases from J, the junction kept 4 bases outside the gene matches. CDR3 sequence (DNA): TGCAGCGTTGAGGGGGGGACAGCAACTAATGAAAAACTGTTTTTT. The encoded protein is CSVEGGTATNEKLFF. Combining the CDR3 with reference TRBV29-1 and TRBJ1-4 gives the whole variable domain SAVISQKPSRDICQRGTSLTIQCQVDSQVTMMFWYRQQPGQSLTLIATANQGSEATYESGFVIDKFPISRPNLTFSTLTVSNMSPEDSSIYLCSVEGGTATNEKLFFGSGTQLSVL.

The chain links TRBV6-8 to TRBJ2-7; D uncertain. The CDR3 is made up of 13 amino acids. Per the germline V gene, CDR1 is MNHGY and CDR2 is SAAAGT. With 6 bases removed from V and 5 bases from J, the gap between germline ends came to 14 bases. In DNA form, the CDR3 reads TGTGCCAGCAGCCCCCACGTTCTCAACGAGCAGTACTTC. This translates into CASSPHVLNEQYF.

This clone was found once. This chain connects TRBV19 to TRBJ1-5; a possible D gene is TRBD1 (6 bases). CDR3 length: 14 amino acids. With 2 bases removed from V and 9 bases from J, the gap between germline ends came to 14 bases. Germline V gene data show CDR1 as LNHDA and CDR2 as SQIVND (reference sequence). In DNA, the CDR3 is TGTGCCAGTAGTATATACACAGGGACCTCGCCCCAGCATTTT. Its translation is CASSIYTGTSPQHF.

J is TRBJ2-2 and V is TRBV19, with unresolved D. The CDR3 is 15 residues long. The V and J ends lost 3 bases and 7 bases respectively, with 15 bases between them. The germline V gene encodes CDR1 LNHDA and CDR2 SQIVND (reference sequence). This CDR3 reads CASSMISWAGGELFF. The DNA for the CDR3 is TGTGCCAGTAGTATGATTTCGTGGGCCGGCGGGGAGCTGTTTTTT.